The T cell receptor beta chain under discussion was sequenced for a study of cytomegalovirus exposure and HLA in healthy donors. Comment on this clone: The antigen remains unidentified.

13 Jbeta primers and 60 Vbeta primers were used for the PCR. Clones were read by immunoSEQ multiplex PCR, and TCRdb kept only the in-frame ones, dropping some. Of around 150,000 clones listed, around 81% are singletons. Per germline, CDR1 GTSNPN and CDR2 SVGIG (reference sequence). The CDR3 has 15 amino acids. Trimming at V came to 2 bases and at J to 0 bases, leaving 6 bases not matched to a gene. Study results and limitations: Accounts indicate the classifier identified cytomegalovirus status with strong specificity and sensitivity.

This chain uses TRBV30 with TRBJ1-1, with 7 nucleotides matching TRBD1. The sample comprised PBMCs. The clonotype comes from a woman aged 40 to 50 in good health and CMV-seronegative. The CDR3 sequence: CAWSLATGMNTEAFF. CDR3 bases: TGTGCCTGGAGTCTCGCGACAGGGATGAACACTGAAGCTTTCTTT.